The 29 T cell receptor beta chains listed next were all sequenced from one sample in a study of patients and donors after allogeneic stem cell transplantation (dated by TCRdb to about 2020). Library generation was performed with RT-PCR. The sequencer was a NextSeq 550. TCRdb handled the public reads itself, with Q25 trimming in fastp and clone calling in MiXCR, and kept productive beta chains. Rows are combined by CDR3 protein, so each entry shows the most common genes and DNA. For this sample the table gives approximately 200,000 distinct CDR3 sequences, of which roughly 14% were detected only once. Roughly 12% of the sample is in the top ten clones. The sample comprised blood, either unsorted or a sorted T cell fraction (not recorded which). Source of these receptors: a human donor who was either an allogeneic HSCT recipient or a stem cell or donor lymphocyte infusion donor (not recorded which). It is not recorded whose cells these are; they may come from a transplant donor.

This clonotype appeared a few times. The chain has TRBV5-1 and TRBJ2-7; TRBD2 is a possible D gene (7 bases). Per germline, CDR1 SGHRS and CDR2 YFSETQ. The V and J ends lost 4 bases and 5 bases respectively, with 13 bases between them. The CDR3 is 13 residues long. CDR3 nucleotide sequence: TGCGCCAGCAGCCCGCAGGGGAGGGACGAGCAGTACTTC. Its translation: CASSPQGRDEQYF.

In its sample, this clonotype was seen a few times. An end of the junction differs from the germline gene, which may be a read error. This chain joins TRBV7-7 and TRBJ1-4; 7 nucleotides line up with TRBD1. The CDR3 loop spans 15 amino acids. Germline V lookup: CDR1 SSHAT, CDR2 FNYEAQ (reference sequence). The CDR3 bases are TGTGCTAGCAGCCCTGCAGGGGGATCAAATGAAAAACTGTTTTTT. Residues: CASSPAGGSNEKLFF. The full variable domain, in which reference TRBV7-7 and TRBJ1-4 provide the parts outside the CDR3, is GAGVSQSPRYKVTKRGQDVTLRCDPISSHATLYWYQQALGQGPEFLTYFNYEAQPDKSGLPSDRFSAERPEGSISTLTIQRTEQRDSAMYRCASSPAGGSNEKLFFGSGTQLSVL.

About this clonotype itself: This likely stems from a read error, as it lies one base from a far larger clone. This chain links TRBV3-1 with TRBJ2-5; no definite D call. CDR3 length equals 11 residues. V dropped 1 base and J dropped 4 bases, with 1 base sitting between them. Germline-derived CDR1 and CDR2 are LGHDT and YNNKEL (reference sequence). DNA of the CDR3: TGTGCCAGCAGCCAAGTAGAGACCCAGTACTTC. It specifies CASSQVETQYF.

This clonotype showed up many times. The chain has TRBV9 and TRBJ1-1; the D is unclear. The V gene's germline CDR1 is SGDLS and CDR2 YYNGEE. The CDR3 spans 15 residues. With 4 bases removed from V and 0 bases from J, the gap between germline ends came to 13 bases. The CDR3 region has the DNA TGTGCCAGCAGCACATCGGACGGCCTGAACACTGAAGCTTTCTTT. The encoded protein is CASSTSDGLNTEAFF.

This clonotype was recorded many times. V and J are TRBV20-1 and TRBJ1-5; 7 nucleotides agree with TRBD1. CDR1 DFQATT and CDR2 SNEGSKA come from the germline V gene (reference sequence). CDR3 length equals 13 residues. With 7 bases clipped from V and 5 bases from J, the junction kept 8 bases outside the gene matches. In nucleotides, the CDR3 is TGCAGTGTCGGGGACAGCCCCCATCAGCCCCAGCATTTT. Its protein is CSVGDSPHQPQHF.

This clonotype was recorded a few times. The rearrangement uses TRBV7-8 and TRBJ1-5; 7 bases agree with TRBD1. Per the germline V gene, CDR1 is SGHVS and CDR2 is FQNEAQ. The CDR3 extends over 18 amino acids. After removal of 3 bases from V and 0 bases from J, the junction contained 11 bases not matched to a gene. The DNA of the CDR3 is TGTGCCAGCAGCTTGGGGACAGCCCGATCTCTTAGCAATCAGCCCCAGCATTTT. Translated, it gives CASSLGTARSLSNQPQHF.

The chain links TRBV12-3 or TRBV12-4 to TRBJ1-4, with a weak D call TRBD1 (5 bases). Trimming took off 7 bases at V and 4 bases at J, with 16 bases between the two ends. This CDR3 spans 15 amino acids. The DNA of the CDR3 is TGTGCCAGCACTCCAGGATCAGGGCATAATGAAAAACTGTTTTTT. Translation: CASTPGSGHNEKLFF.

The table lists this clonotype with a few counts. The genes are TRBV5-8 and TRBJ2-3, with 8 bases that match TRBD1. The CDR3 has 17 residues. CDR1 is SGHTS and CDR2 is YDEGEE in the germline V gene. The ends lost 1 base at V and 4 bases at J; junction bases unmatched: 11. The CDR3 DNA follows: TGTGCCAGCAGCTTGTATCGCGTGCAGGGGGCTGCAGATACGCAGTATTTT. Translation gives CASSLYRVQGAADTQYF.

The rearrangement links TRBV18 to TRBJ2-7; D possibly corresponds to TRBD1 (6 bases). V was pared by 3 bases and J by 6 bases, with 21 bases between. Germline CDR1 is KGHSH and CDR2 is LQKENI. The CDR3 is 16 residues long. Written as DNA, the CDR3 is TGTGCCAGCTCACCGGATAGGGGGTACGGTGTAGGCGAGCAGTACTTC. It translates to CASSPDRGYGVGEQYF.

The chain links TRBV11-1 to TRBJ2-1; D ambiguous. CDR1 SGHAT and CDR2 FQDESV come from the germline V gene (reference sequence). The CDR3 totals 13 residues. V gave up 7 bases and J gave up 10 bases, with 17 bases separating them. The CDR3 protein is CASTPDPAYEQFF. The CDR3 DNA reads as TGTGCCAGCACCCCCGACCCAGCGTACGAGCAGTTCTTC.

This clonotype has more than one count but fewer than ten. The rearrangement uses TRBV20-1 and TRBJ2-1; 7 bases align to TRBD2. The V gene's germline CDR1 is DFQATT and CDR2 SNEGSKA (reference sequence). This CDR3 spans 9 amino acids. The V gene end was trimmed by 7 bases and the J gene end by 15 bases; junction bases not matched to a gene: 6. Here the CDR3 DNA reads TGCAGTGGAGGACTAGTTCGGTTCTTC. This codes for CSGGLVRFF.

Only a few counts were recorded for this clonotype. This chain links TRBV9 with TRBJ2-7; TRBD2 agrees at 15 bases. Unmatched junction bases numbered 0, after V lost 0 bases and J lost 5 bases. This CDR3 comprises 15 residues. Looked up from germline, CDR1 is SGDLS and CDR2 is YYNGEE. This CDR3 is CASSVGTSGRDEQYF. The CDR3 DNA reads TGTGCCAGCAGCGTAGGGACTAGCGGGAGGGACGAGCAGTACTTC.

The chain is built from TRBV6-5 and TRBJ2-7, with D unresolved. The CDR3 runs to 14 residues. Trimming stripped 0 bases from V and 0 bases from J, with 6 bases between. CDR1 MNHEY and CDR2 SVGAGI come from the germline V gene. The CDR3 DNA sequence: TGTGCCAGCAGTTACTCAGTGAGCTCCTACGAGCAGTACTTC. Translation gives CASSYSVSSYEQYF.

This clonotype was seen only a few times. The J gene is TRBJ1-1, the V gene TRBV11-3, with a weak D call TRBD1 (6 bases). Germline V CDR1 and CDR2: SGHNT, YENEEA. Between the trimmed V and J ends, which lost 5 bases and 7 bases, there was a span of 14 bases. The CDR3 covers 13 residues. CDR3 DNA: TGTGCCAGCAGCCCAAGGACAGCAGGTGAAGCTTTCTTT. It translates to CASSPRTAGEAFF.

The chain links TRBV3-1 to TRBJ1-2, with a weak D call TRBD1 (5 bases). V lost 2 bases, J lost 4 bases, and 8 bases lay in between. This CDR3 has 13 amino acids. CDR1 LGHDT and CDR2 YNNKEL come from the germline V gene (reference sequence). CDR3 sequence reads: CASSQKGSYGYTF. The CDR3 region has the DNA TGTGCCAGCAGCCAAAAGGGGTCCTATGGCTACACCTTC.

The CDR3 coding sequence is TGTGCCAGCAGCTTAGGATCGGCGGGAAACACCATATATTTT. Translation gives CASSLGSAGNTIYF. The chain recombines TRBV7-2 with TRBJ1-3; D call uncertain. V lost 1 base and J lost 4, with 8 bases in between. Germline loops: CDR1 SGHTA, CDR2 FQGNSA. The CDR3 totals 14 residues.

The table lists this clonotype with many counts. J is TRBJ1-4 and V is TRBV6-5; tentative D call: TRBD1 (5 bases). Germline V gives CDR1 MNHEY, CDR2 SVGAGI. The CDR3 is 13 residues long. Trimming removed 3 bases from V and 8 bases from J, with 10 bases in between. CDR3 protein: CASSYGGGEKLFF. The DNA of the CDR3 is TGTGCCAGCAGTTATGGGGGGGGGGAAAAACTGTTTTTT.

This clonotype was recorded many times. The chain is built from TRBV27 and TRBJ1-2; TRBD1 is a possible D gene (6 bases). V lost 2 bases and J 6 bases, leaving 13 bases between the germline ends. The CDR3 contains 14 residues. Germline V gene lookup returns CDR1 MNHEY and CDR2 SMNVEV (reference sequence). CDR3 protein: CASSLSLRGNGYTF. The CDR3 nucleotides are TGTGCCAGCAGTTTAAGTCTTAGGGGGAATGGCTACACCTTC.

This clonotype showed up just a few times. The chain uses TRBV7-9 and TRBJ2-5; D tentatively fits TRBD1 or TRBD2 (5 bases each). The CDR3 contains 17 residues. Trimming took 1 base from V and 4 from J, leaving 19 bases between them. Germline CDR1 and CDR2: SEHNR and FQNEAQ (reference sequence). The CDR3 reads CASSLDLAGAVGETQYF. The CDR3 DNA is TGTGCCAGCAGCTTAGATTTAGCCGGGGCAGTTGGAGAGACCCAGTACTTC.

The table lists this clonotype with a few counts. The chain combines TRBV3-1 with TRBJ2-3; TRBD2 agrees at 7 bases. The germline V gene encodes CDR1 LGHDT and CDR2 YNNKEL (reference sequence). V was clipped by 1 base and J by 2 bases; unmatched bases: 3. The CDR3 has 15 residues. The CDR3 region has the DNA TGTGCCAGCAGCCAAGCGGGGGGACCCACAGATACGCAGTATTTT. Its translation: CASSQAGGPTDTQYF.

The chain is built from TRBV3-1 and TRBJ1-2; unclear D gene. The CDR3 is 14 residues long. Trimming shortened V by 3 bases and J by 6 bases, and 14 bases separated the two germline ends. Per germline, CDR1 LGHDT and CDR2 YNNKEL (reference sequence). The CDR3 here is CASSHIGFEDGYTF. In DNA, the CDR3 is TGTGCCAGCAGCCATATAGGGTTTGAAGATGGCTACACCTTC. Complete variable domain (other parts from reference TRBV3-1 and TRBJ1-2): DTAVSQTPKYLVTQMGNDKSIKCEQNLGHDTMYWYKQDSKKFLKIMFSYNNKELIINETVPNRFSPKSPDKAHLNLHINSLELGDSAVYFCASSHIGFEDGYTFGSGTRLTVV.

The chain has TRBV19 and TRBJ2-7; 8 bases line up with TRBD2. The trim removed 4 bases at V and 3 bases at J, leaving 5 bases unmatched. Germline CDR1 and CDR2: LNHDA and SQIVND (reference sequence). There are 14 residues in the CDR3. The CDR3 sequence: CASSTQRGSYEQYF. The CDR3 region has the DNA TGTGCCAGTAGTACCCAGCGGGGGAGCTACGAGCAGTACTTC. Based on the CDR3 plus reference TRBV19 and TRBJ2-7, the full variable domain is DGGITQSPKYLFRKEGQNVTLSCEQNLNHDAMYWYRQDPGQGLRLIYYSQIVNDFQKGDIAEGYSVSREKKESFPLTVTSAQKNPTAFYLCASSTQRGSYEQYFGPGTRLTVT.

The chain uses TRBV11-1 and TRBJ2-7; 11 nucleotides align to TRBD2. Germline V CDR1 and CDR2: SGHAT, FQDESV (reference sequence). This CDR3 comprises 16 residues. J was trimmed by 3 bases and V by 4 bases; bases with no gene match: 8. CDR3 loop: CASSSPLAGGSYEQYF. The CDR3 coding sequence is TGTGCCAGCAGCTCCCCCCTAGCGGGAGGTAGCTACGAGCAGTACTTC.

This clonotype was seen only a few times. This chain links TRBV20-1 with TRBJ2-2, with TRBD2 matching over 14 bases. The CDR3 is 16 amino acids. Germline V gene data show CDR1 as DFQATT and CDR2 as SNEGSKA (reference sequence). The V gene end was trimmed by 0 bases and the J gene end by 3 bases; junction bases not matched to a gene: 0. The CDR3: CSAREGLAGDTGELFF. The CDR3 DNA sequence: TGCAGTGCTAGAGAGGGACTAGCGGGGGACACCGGGGAGCTGTTTTTT.

This clonotype was observed a handful of times. The rearrangement uses TRBV6-6 and TRBJ1-6; D might be TRBD1 (6 bases). This CDR3 region has 13 residues. V was pared by 9 bases and J by 9 bases, with 15 bases between. Germline V CDR1 and CDR2: MNHNY, SVGAGI (reference sequence). The CDR3 coding sequence is TGTGCCAGTTCCGGGGGGCAAGGTTCACCCCTCCACTTT. It yields the protein CASSGGQGSPLHF.

About this clonotype itself: Its ends do not fully match the called genes, so a read error is possible. For the CDR3, the DNA is TGCAGTGCTCGAGAGCGGAGAGCCAAAAACATTCAGTACTTC. It encodes CSARERRAKNIQYF. The rearrangement uses TRBV20-1 and TRBJ2-4, with TRBD2 as a possible D gene (5 bases). Germline CDR1 is DFQATT and CDR2 is SNEGSKA (reference sequence). This CDR3 spans 14 amino acids.

In DNA form, the CDR3 reads TGTGCCAGCAGCTCCGAAGGTAGAGGGACTAGCGGAAGCACAGATACGCAGTATTTT. It is translated as CASSSEGRGTSGSTDTQYF. The rearrangement links TRBV11-2 to TRBJ2-3; 11 bases map to TRBD2. The V segment lost 4 bases and the J segment 0 bases; nucleotides outside the gene matches: 12. CDR3 length: 19 amino acids. In germline, CDR1 is SGHAT, CDR2 FQNNGV.

This clonotype showed up many times. The chain employs TRBV4-3 and TRBJ2-3, with 8 bases that match TRBD2. Germline assignment: CDR1 LGHNA and CDR2 YSLEER. Trimming at V came to 0 bases and at J to 4 bases, leaving 3 bases not matched to a gene. CDR3 length: 15 residues. In DNA form, the CDR3 reads TGCGCCAGCAGCCAAGATCCGGGGGGGGCAGATACGCAGTATTTT. This sequence encodes CASSQDPGGADTQYF.

The chain recombines TRBV28 with TRBJ1-1; 9 bases are a match to TRBD1. V dropped 6 bases and J dropped 1; count of bases not matched to a gene: 6. This CDR3 has 15 residues. Germline loops: CDR1 MDHEN, CDR2 SYDVKM. CDR3 nucleotide sequence: TGTGCCAGCAGACCCTTGGACAGGGGGAACACTGAAGCTTTCTTT. Amino acid sequence: CASRPLDRGNTEAFF.